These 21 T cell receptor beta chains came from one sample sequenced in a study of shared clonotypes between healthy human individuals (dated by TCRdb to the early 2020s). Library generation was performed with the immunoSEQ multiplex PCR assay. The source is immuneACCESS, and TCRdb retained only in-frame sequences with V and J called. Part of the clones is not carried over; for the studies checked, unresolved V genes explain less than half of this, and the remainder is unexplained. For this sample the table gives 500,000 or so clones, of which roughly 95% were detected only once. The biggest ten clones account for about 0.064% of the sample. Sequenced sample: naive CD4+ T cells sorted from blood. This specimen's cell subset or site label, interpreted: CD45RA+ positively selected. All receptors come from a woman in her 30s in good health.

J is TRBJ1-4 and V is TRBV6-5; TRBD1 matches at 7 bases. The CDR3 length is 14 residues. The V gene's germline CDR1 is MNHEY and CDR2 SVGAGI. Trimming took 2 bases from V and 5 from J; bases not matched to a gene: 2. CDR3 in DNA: TGTGCCAGCAGTTACGGCAGGGGGAATGAAAAACTGTTTTTT. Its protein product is CASSYGRGNEKLFF.

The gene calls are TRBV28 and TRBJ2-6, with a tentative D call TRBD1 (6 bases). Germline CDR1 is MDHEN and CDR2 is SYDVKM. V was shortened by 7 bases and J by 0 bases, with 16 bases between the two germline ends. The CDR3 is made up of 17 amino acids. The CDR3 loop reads CASKGVDRSSGANVLTF. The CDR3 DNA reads TGTGCCAGCAAGGGGGTGGATCGGAGCTCTGGGGCCAACGTCCTGACTTTC.

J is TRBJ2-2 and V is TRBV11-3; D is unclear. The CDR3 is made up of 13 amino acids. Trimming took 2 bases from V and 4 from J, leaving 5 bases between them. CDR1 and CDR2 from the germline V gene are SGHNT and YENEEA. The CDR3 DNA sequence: TGTGCCAGCAGCTTACCACCCACCGGGGAGCTGTTTTTT. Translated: CASSLPPTGELFF.

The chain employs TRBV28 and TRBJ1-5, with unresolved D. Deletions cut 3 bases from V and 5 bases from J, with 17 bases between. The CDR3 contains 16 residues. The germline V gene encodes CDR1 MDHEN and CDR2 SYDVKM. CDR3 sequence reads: CASSFFNRGADQPQHF. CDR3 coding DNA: TGTGCCAGCAGTTTCTTTAATCGGGGAGCTGATCAGCCCCAGCATTTT.

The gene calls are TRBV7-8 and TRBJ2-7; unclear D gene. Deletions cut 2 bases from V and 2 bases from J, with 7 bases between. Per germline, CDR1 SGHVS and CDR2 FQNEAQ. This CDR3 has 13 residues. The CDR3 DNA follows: TGTGCCAGCAGCTTAAAAGGCGCCTACGAGCAGTACTTC. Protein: CASSLKGAYEQYF.

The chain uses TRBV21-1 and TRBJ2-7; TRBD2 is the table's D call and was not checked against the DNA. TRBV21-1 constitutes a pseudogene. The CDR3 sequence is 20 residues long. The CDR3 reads CASSKGRGLAGTILSYEQYF. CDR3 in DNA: TGTGCCAGCAGCAAAGGTCGAGGACTAGCGGGCACGATACTCTCCTACGAGCAGTACTTC.

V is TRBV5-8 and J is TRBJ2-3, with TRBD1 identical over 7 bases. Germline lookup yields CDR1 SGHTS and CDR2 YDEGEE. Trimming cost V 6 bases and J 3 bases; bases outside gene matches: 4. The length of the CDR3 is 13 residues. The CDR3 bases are TGTGCCAGCATTGGCAGGGGGACAGATACGCAGTATTTT. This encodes CASIGRGTDTQYF.

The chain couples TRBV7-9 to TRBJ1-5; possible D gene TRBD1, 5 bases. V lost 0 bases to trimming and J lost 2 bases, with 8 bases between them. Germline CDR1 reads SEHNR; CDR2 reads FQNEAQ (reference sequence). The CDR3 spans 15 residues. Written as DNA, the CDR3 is TGTGCCAGCAGCTTAGCCGCGGGGGGCAATCAGCCCCAGCATTTT. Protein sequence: CASSLAAGGNQPQHF.

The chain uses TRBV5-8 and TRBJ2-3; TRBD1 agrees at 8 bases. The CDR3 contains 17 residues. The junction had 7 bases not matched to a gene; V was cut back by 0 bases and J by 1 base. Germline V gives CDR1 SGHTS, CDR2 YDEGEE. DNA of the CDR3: TGTGCCAGCAGCTTGGGGCAGGGGGCACGCCGCACAGATACGCAGTATTTT. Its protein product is CASSLGQGARRTDTQYF.

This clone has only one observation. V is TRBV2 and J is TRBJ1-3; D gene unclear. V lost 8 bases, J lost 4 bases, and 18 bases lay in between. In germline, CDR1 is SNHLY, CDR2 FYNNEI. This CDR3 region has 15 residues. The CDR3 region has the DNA TGTGCCAGCTCCTTCGGGGTCAAGTCCGGAAACACCATATATTTT. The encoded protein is CASSFGVKSGNTIYF.

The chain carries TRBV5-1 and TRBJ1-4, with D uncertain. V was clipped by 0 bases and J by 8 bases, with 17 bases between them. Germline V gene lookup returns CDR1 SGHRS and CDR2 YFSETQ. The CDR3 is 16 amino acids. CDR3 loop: CASSLGVRSGGEKLFF. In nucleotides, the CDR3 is TGCGCCAGCAGCTTGGGTGTCCGCTCGGGAGGAGAAAAACTGTTTTTT.

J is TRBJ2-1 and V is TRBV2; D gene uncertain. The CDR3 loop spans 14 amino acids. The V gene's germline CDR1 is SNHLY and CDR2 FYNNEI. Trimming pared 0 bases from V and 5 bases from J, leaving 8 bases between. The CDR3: CASSEAGYHNEQFF. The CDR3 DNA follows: TGTGCCAGCAGTGAAGCAGGCTACCACAATGAGCAGTTCTTC. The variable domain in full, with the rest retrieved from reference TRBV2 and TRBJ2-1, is EPEVTQTPSHQVTQMGQEVILRCVPISNHLYFYWYRQILGQKVEFLVSFYNNEISEKSEIFDDQFSVERPDGSNFTLKIRSTKLEDSAMYFCASSEAGYHNEQFFGPGTRLTVL.

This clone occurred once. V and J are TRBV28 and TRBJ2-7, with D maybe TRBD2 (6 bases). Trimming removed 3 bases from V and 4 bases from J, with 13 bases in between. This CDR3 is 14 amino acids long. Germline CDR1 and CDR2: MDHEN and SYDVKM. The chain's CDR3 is CASSLLGRSYEQYF. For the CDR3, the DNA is TGTGCCAGCAGTTTGTTGGGGAGGAGTTACGAGCAGTACTTC.

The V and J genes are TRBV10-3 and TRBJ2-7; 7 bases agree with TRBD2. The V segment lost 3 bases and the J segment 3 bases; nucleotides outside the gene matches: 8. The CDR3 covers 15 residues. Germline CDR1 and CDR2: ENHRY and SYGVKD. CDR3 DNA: TGTGCCATCAGTGAACGGAGCGGGGATAACTACGAGCAGTACTTC. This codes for CAISERSGDNYEQYF.

This CDR3 is CAISGLAADNEQFF. CDR3 in DNA: TGTGCCATCAGTGGACTAGCGGCGGACAATGAGCAGTTCTTC. V and J are TRBV10-3 and TRBJ2-1, with 9 bases matching TRBD2. V was clipped by 4 bases and J by 5 bases; unmatched bases: 3. Germline V gives CDR1 ENHRY, CDR2 SYGVKD. The CDR3 is 14 amino acids.

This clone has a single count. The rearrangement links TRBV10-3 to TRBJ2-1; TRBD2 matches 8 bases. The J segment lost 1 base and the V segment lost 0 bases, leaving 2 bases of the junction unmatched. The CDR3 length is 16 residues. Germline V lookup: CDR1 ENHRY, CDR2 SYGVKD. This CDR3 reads CAISESGTRSYNEQFF. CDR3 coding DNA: TGTGCCATCAGTGAGTCGGGGACTAGATCCTACAATGAGCAGTTCTTC.

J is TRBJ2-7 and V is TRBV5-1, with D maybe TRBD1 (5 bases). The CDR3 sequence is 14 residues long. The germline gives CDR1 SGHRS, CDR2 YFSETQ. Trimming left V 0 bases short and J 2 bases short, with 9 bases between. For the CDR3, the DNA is TGCGCCAGCAGCTTGGCACAGGCCGCCTACGAGCAGTACTTC. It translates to CASSLAQAAYEQYF.

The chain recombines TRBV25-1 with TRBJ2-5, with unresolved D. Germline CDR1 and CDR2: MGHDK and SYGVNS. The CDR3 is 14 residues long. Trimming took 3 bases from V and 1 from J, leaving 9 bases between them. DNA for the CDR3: TGTGCCAGCAGTGATGTAACTATCCAAGAGACCCAGTACTTC. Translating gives CASSDVTIQETQYF.

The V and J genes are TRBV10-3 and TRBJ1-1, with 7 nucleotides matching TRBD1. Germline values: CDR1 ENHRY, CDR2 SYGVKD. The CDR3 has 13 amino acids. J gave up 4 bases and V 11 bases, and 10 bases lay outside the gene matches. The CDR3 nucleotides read TGTGCCCTTTCAAGGGGGCTGGGCACTGAAGCTTTCTTT. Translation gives CALSRGLGTEAFF.

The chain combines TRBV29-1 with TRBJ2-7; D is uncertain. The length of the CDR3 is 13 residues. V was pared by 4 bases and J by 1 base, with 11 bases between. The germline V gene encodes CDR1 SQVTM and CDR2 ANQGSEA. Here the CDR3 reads CSVGSRGSYEQYF. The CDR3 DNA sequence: TGCAGCGTTGGGAGCCGTGGGTCCTACGAGCAGTACTTC.

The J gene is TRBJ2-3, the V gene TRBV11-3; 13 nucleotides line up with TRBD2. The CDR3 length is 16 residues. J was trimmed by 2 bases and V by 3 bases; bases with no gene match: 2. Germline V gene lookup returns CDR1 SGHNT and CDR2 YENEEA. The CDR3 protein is CASSFGTSGTTDTQYF. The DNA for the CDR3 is TGTGCCAGCAGCTTCGGGACTAGCGGGACCACAGATACGCAGTATTTT. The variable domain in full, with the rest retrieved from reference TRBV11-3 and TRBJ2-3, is EAGVVQSPRYKIIEKKQPVAFWCNPISGHNTLYWYLQNLGQGPELLIRYENEEAVDDSQLPKDRFSAERLKGVDSTLKIQPAELGDSAVYLCASSFGTSGTTDTQYFGPGTRLTVL.